This T cell receptor (beta chain) came from a study of T cells after yellow fever vaccination. Study-wide results and caveats: Booster samples showed a return of most primary-vaccination clones (approximately 96% CD4, approximately 88% CD8). Secondary responses were weaker yet peaked faster, day 5 versus 15.

As for this clonotype: Its matching antigen is unknown.

CDR1 and CDR2 (germline): ENHRY, SYGVKD. The CDR3 length is 13 residues. Trimming left V 11 bases short and J 4 bases short, with 14 bases between. In TCRdb, the 5' RACE reads were re-called with MiXCR into one record per CDR3 protein. The repertoire holds 300,000 to 450,000 distinct CDR3 sequences, with over 5% as singletons. The V and J genes are TRBV10-3 and TRBJ1-4; D is undetermined. The receptor was isolated from a man aged 25-45 years who received the YFV17D yellow fever vaccine. The sequenced sample was PBMCs, obtained 5 days after the yellow fever booster vaccination. CDR3: CAASGDINEKLFF. Here the CDR3 DNA reads TGTGCCGCCTCTGGAGACATTAATGAAAAACTGTTTTTT.